Listed below are T cell receptor beta chains from one sample, sequenced in a study of blood T cell repertoires in COVID-19. Method: immunoSEQ multiplex PCR; TCRdb's copy keeps in-frame clones and lacks some. The sample gives hundreds of thousands of clones, approximately 90% of which show up once; 0.2% to 0.3% is in the top ten. Sequenced material: peripheral blood. These receptor sequences come from a woman younger than 35 with acute or convalescent COVID-19. CDR3s include the opening cysteine and the closing phenylalanine or tryptophan. Fields, in order: clone size, J gene, V gene, CDR3 protein. Clone size is given for some rows only: seen once, a few or many times, or a class if the clone is expanded.

abundance: .
j_gene: TRBJ1-5
v_gene: TRBV30
CDR3aa: CAWAGGGNQPQHF

abundance: .
j_gene: TRBJ2-7
v_gene: TRBV28
CDR3aa: CASSLGGTGLTYEQYF

abundance: once
j_gene: TRBJ1-1
v_gene: TRBV15
CDR3aa: CATSRVDITEAFF

abundance: .
j_gene: TRBJ2-2
v_gene: TRBV19
CDR3aa: CASSVTGFLNTGELFF

abundance: .
j_gene: TRBJ2-4
v_gene: TRBV5-1
CDR3aa: CASSLDFIRTDTKNIQYF

abundance: .
j_gene: TRBJ2-7
v_gene: TRBV6-5
CDR3aa: CASKVDRAYEQYF

abundance: .
j_gene: TRBJ1-2
v_gene: TRBV7-9
CDR3aa: CASSFSGVNYGYTF

abundance: .
j_gene: TRBJ2-3
v_gene: TRBV29-1
CDR3aa: CSVSLQDTQYF

abundance: once
j_gene: TRBJ1-4
v_gene: TRBV5-1
CDR3aa: CASSLVSGTGNEKLFF

abundance: .
j_gene: TRBJ1-6
v_gene: TRBV25-1
CDR3aa: CASANRANSPLHF

abundance: .
j_gene: TRBJ1-4
v_gene: TRBV6-5
CDR3aa: CASSYYVDEKLFF

abundance: .
j_gene: TRBJ1-1
v_gene: TRBV5-1
CDR3aa: CASSPGGTVNTEAFF

abundance: .
j_gene: TRBJ2-3
v_gene: TRBV9
CDR3aa: CASSVRERGSTDTQYF

abundance: .
j_gene: TRBJ2-2
v_gene: TRBV11-3
CDR3aa: CASSLTGRNTGELFF

abundance: .
j_gene: TRBJ2-7
v_gene: TRBV7-9
CDR3aa: CASSPGQEPSYEQYF

abundance: .
j_gene: TRBJ2-7
v_gene: TRBV7-8
CDR3aa: CASSSLPPTGVGEQYF

abundance: .
j_gene: TRBJ1-5
v_gene: TRBV19
CDR3aa: CASSIGGTGVGNQPQHF

abundance: .
j_gene: TRBJ1-1
v_gene: TRBV10-3
CDR3aa: CAIRWDRGTEAFF

abundance: .
j_gene: TRBJ1-1
v_gene: TRBV6-5
CDR3aa: CASSWSPQGQGEAFF

abundance: .
j_gene: TRBJ1-5
v_gene: TRBV12-3/TRBV12-4
CDR3aa: CATRWGSNQPQHF

abundance: once
j_gene: TRBJ2-1
v_gene: TRBV18
CDR3aa: CASSVTFSNDEQFF

abundance: .
j_gene: TRBJ1-1
v_gene: TRBV5-1
CDR3aa: CASSLALGARAFF

abundance: .
j_gene: TRBJ2-1
v_gene: TRBV5-4
CDR3aa: CASSSAGDYNEQFF

abundance: .
j_gene: TRBJ2-7
v_gene: TRBV4-3
CDR3aa: CASSQEINSYEQYF

abundance: once
j_gene: TRBJ2-1
v_gene: TRBV5-6
CDR3aa: CASSPGQGEQFF

abundance: .
j_gene: TRBJ1-5
v_gene: TRBV28
CDR3aa: CASRPRGGAQPQHF

abundance: .
j_gene: TRBJ1-2
v_gene: TRBV12-3/TRBV12-4
CDR3aa: CASSLGHSYTF

abundance: .
j_gene: TRBJ1-4
v_gene: TRBV5-1
CDR3aa: CASSPGENNEKLFF